The TCR beta chain under discussion was sequenced for a study of CD8+CD57+ T cells in acquired aplastic anemia. Regarding the study as a whole: Patients and controls were not found to differ significantly in CD8+ Simpson's diversity.

CD8+CD57+ cell expansion had been shown by flow cytometry in patients chosen for sequencing. Patients were untreated when blood was sampled. Genomic DNA, the template, was used for profiling of the TCR beta VDJ and CDR3. TCRdb called the reads again in MiXCR, with one record for every CDR3 protein. The repertoire has 150,000 to 200,000 distinct CDR3 sequences, roughly 65% of them found once; the top ten carry roughly 43%. For this clonotype: The antigen is unknown.

The CDR3 is made up of 13 amino acids. CDR1 and CDR2 from the germline V gene are DFQATT and SNEGSKA (reference sequence). V dropped 1 base and J dropped 0 bases, with 7 bases sitting between them. Sequencing was done on a sample of sorted CD4+, CD8+, or CD8+CD57+ T cells (not recorded which) from PBMCs. The receptor was derived from a human donor with aplastic anemia. The rearrangement links TRBV20-1 to TRBJ2-7; D possibly corresponds to TRBD2 (5 bases). The CDR3 is CSARAGSSYEQYF. The CDR3 nucleotides are TGCAGTGCTAGAGCGGGATCCTCCTACGAGCAGTACTTC.